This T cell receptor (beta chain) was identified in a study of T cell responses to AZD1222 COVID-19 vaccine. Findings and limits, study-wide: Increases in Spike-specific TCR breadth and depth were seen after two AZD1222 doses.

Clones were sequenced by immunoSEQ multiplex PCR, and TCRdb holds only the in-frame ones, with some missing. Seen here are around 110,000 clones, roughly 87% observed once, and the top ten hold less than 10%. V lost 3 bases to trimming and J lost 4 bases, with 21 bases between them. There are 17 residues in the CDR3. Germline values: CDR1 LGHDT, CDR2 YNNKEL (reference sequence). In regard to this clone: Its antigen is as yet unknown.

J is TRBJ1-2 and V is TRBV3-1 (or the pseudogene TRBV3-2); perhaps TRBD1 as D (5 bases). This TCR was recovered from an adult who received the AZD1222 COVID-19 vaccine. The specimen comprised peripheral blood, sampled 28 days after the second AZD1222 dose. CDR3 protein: CASSHGTRDSLFYGYTF. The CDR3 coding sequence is TGTGCCAGCAGCCACGGAACGAGAGACAGCCTCTTCTATGGCTACACCTTC.